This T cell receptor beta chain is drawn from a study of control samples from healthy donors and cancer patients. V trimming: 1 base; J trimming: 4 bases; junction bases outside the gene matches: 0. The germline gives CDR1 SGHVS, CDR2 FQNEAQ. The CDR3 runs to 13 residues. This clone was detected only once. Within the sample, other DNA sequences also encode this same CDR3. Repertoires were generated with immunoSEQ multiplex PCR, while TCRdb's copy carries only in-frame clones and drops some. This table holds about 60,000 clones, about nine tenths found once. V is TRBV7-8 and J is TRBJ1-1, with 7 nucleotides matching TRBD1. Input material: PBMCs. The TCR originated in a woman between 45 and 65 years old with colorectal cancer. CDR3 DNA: TGTGCCAGCAGCTTAGACAGGGGCACTGAAGCTTTCTTT. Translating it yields CASSLDRGTEAFF.